One sample yielded the 28 T cell receptor beta chains listed below, sequenced in a study of human T cells and chemical hapten exposure. Stated time point: patch test 2, 6 weeks after DPC sensitization. Treatment noted: therapeutic diphenylcyclopropenone sensitization with weekly scalp DPC. From the RACE reads, TCRdb called clonotypes with MiXCR, one entry per CDR3 protein. The sample yields over 100,000 distinct CDR3 sequences, about a tenth seen once. The specimen comprised whole blood, sampled in connection with sensitization to the hapten diphenylcyclopropenone (DPC). All receptors come from a woman aged 40 to 50 with alopecia areata. Some clones in this sample may be carry-over from other donors' samples.

About this clonotype itself: Since a much larger clone is just one base distant, this may be a read error. V gene TRBV7-6 combines with J gene TRBJ2-5; TRBD2 matches at 8 bases. CDR3 length equals 15 residues. Germline V gene sequence: CDR1 SGHVS, CDR2 FNYEAQ. The chain's CDR3 is CAGSLPQRGHETQYF. The CDR3 DNA follows: TGTGCCGGCAGCCTCCCGCAGCGGGGGCATGAGACCCAGTACTTC.

This clonotype has at least ten counts. This sequence joins TRBV6-2 or TRBV6-3 and TRBJ2-4; tentatively, D is TRBD2 (6 bases). With 7 bases removed from V and 3 bases from J, the gap between germline ends came to 16 bases. Germline-derived CDR1 and CDR2 are MNHEY and SVGEGT. CDR3 length: 15 amino acids. The CDR3 bases are TGTGCCAGCACCTACGGAGGGTTGATCAAAAACATTCAGTACTTC. This codes for CASTYGGLIKNIQYF.

This clonotype was detected many times. The rearrangement joins TRBV7-2 to TRBJ1-5; TRBD1 aligns across 10 bases. V lost 5 bases, J lost 7 bases, and 2 bases stayed unmatched. Germline V gives CDR1 SGHTA, CDR2 FQGNSA. The CDR3 sequence is 13 residues long. Here the CDR3 reads CASSRTGGQPQHF. The DNA of the CDR3 is TGTGCCAGCAGCAGGACAGGGGGGCAGCCCCAGCATTTT.

This clonotype was found many times. This chain links TRBV7-2 with TRBJ1-3, with 7 bases that match TRBD1. Germline V gene data show CDR1 as SGHTA and CDR2 as FQGNSA. The J segment lost 0 bases and the V segment lost 3 bases, leaving 2 bases of the junction unmatched. The CDR3 is 15 amino acids. CDR3 amino acids: CASSFSGGSGNTIYF. CDR3 nucleotides: TGTGCCAGCAGCTTTTCAGGGGGCTCTGGAAACACCATATATTTT.

This clonotype was seen ten or more times. The J gene is TRBJ2-3, the V gene TRBV6-1; 8 bases are a match to TRBD2. V lost 8 bases to trimming and J lost 1 base; unmatched junction nucleotides: 8. Germline CDR1 and CDR2: MNHNS and SASEGT. This CDR3 has 15 amino acids. The CDR3 protein is CASSQRGGGTDTQYF. The CDR3 bases are TGTGCCAGCTCCCAACGGGGGGGAGGCACAGATACGCAGTATTTT.

This clonotype was found many times. The chain joins TRBV9 to TRBJ1-4, with D possibly being TRBD1 (6 bases). Germline V CDR1 and CDR2: SGDLS, YYNGEE. The CDR3 is made up of 14 amino acids. Trimming stripped 5 bases from V and 8 bases from J, with 16 bases between. The CDR3 region is CASSRGQGNEKLFF. CDR3 DNA: TGTGCCAGCAGTAGAGGGCAGGGGAACGAAAAACTGTTTTTT.

This clonotype was counted between two and nine times. The gene calls are TRBV19 and TRBJ2-7; 7 bases match TRBD1. The CDR3 runs 13 residues. CDR1 and CDR2 from the germline V gene are LNHDA and SQIVND (reference sequence). V lost 3 bases and J lost 1; bases outside the gene matches: 0. The CDR3 sequence: CASSMGQSYEQYF. CDR3 sequence (DNA): TGTGCCAGTAGTATGGGACAGTCCTACGAGCAGTACTTC.

This clonotype was detected a few times. The chain couples TRBV3-1 to TRBJ2-1; TRBD1 or TRBD2 may be the D gene (7 bases each). The CDR3 spans 16 residues. The germline CDR1 and CDR2 sequences are LGHDT and YNNKEL (reference sequence). V was clipped by 6 bases and J by 7 bases, with 22 bases between them. The CDR3 region is CASSSQGRGRGNEQFF. The CDR3 region has the DNA TGTGCCAGCAGTTCACAGGGGAGGGGTAGAGGGAATGAGCAGTTCTTC.

This clonotype was detected a few times. The rearrangement uses TRBV7-2 and TRBJ2-3, with a weak D call TRBD1 (5 bases). Germline loops: CDR1 SGHTA, CDR2 FQGNSA. The CDR3 sequence is 14 residues long. Trimming shortened V by 6 bases and J by 0 bases, and 10 bases separated the two germline ends. The CDR3 DNA is TGTGCCAGCAGTGGACGGACAAGCACAGATACGCAGTATTTT. Translation gives CASSGRTSTDTQYF.

The J gene is TRBJ2-3, the V gene TRBV7-9, with D possibly matching TRBD1 (5 bases). Trimming took 5 bases from V and 0 from J, leaving 12 bases between them. CDR3 size: 15 residues. Germline lookup yields CDR1 SEHNR and CDR2 FQNEAQ (reference sequence). The CDR3 loop reads CASSPTVTSTDTQYF. DNA for the CDR3: TGTGCCAGCAGCCCGACAGTTACTAGCACAGATACGCAGTATTTT.

This clonotype was counted at least ten times. This chain connects TRBV20-1 to TRBJ2-3; the match to TRBD2 covers 7 bases. The germline CDR1 and CDR2 sequences are DFQATT and SNEGSKA (reference sequence). Trimming at V came to 3 bases and at J to 0 bases, leaving 6 bases not matched to a gene. This CDR3 region has 15 residues. The CDR3 nucleotides read TGCAGTGCTAGGTGGCCCGGGGGGAGCACAGATACGCAGTATTTT. Its translation is CSARWPGGSTDTQYF.

The chain links TRBV3-1 to TRBJ1-2; D is unclear. Trimming stripped 0 bases from V and 8 bases from J, with 10 bases between. Germline CDR1 reads LGHDT; CDR2 reads YNNKEL (reference sequence). CDR3 size: 13 residues. Here the CDR3 DNA reads TGTGCCAGCAGCCAAGATTCCTTAGTCGGCTACACCTTC. Translated: CASSQDSLVGYTF.

The rearrangement links TRBV29-1 to TRBJ1-4; no firm D call. The CDR3 runs to 11 residues. The V end lost 7 bases, the J end lost 5 bases, and 8 bases lay between the germline ends. Per germline, CDR1 SQVTM and CDR2 ANQGSEA. The CDR3 spells CSAARNEKLFF. The CDR3, as DNA: TGCAGCGCTGCCAGGAATGAAAAACTGTTTTTT.

V gene TRBV7-2 combines with J gene TRBJ2-1; 11 bases are a match to TRBD1. The CDR3 contains 15 residues. Germline V gene sequence: CDR1 SGHTA, CDR2 FQGNSA. The trim removed 1 base at V and 6 bases at J, leaving 2 bases unmatched. This chain's CDR3 is CASSLGGTGGNEQFF. CDR3 DNA sequence: TGTGCCAGCAGCTTAGGTGGGACAGGGGGCAATGAGCAGTTCTTC. Full variable domain (remainder filled in from reference TRBV7-2 and TRBJ2-1): GAGVSQSPSNKVTEKGKDVELRCDPISGHTALYWYRQSLGQGLEFLIYFQGNSAPDKSGLPSDRFSAERTGGSVSTLTIQRTQQEDSAVYLCASSLGGTGGNEQFFGPGTRLTVL.

This clonotype was seen many times. The chain combines TRBV12-3 or TRBV12-4 with TRBJ2-3, with TRBD2 identical over 8 bases. The CDR3 has 15 residues. J was trimmed by 3 bases and V by 6 bases; bases with no gene match: 8. CDR3: CASSLSGGGTDTQYF. In DNA form, the CDR3 reads TGTGCCAGCAGCTTGAGCGGGGGAGGTACAGATACGCAGTATTTT.

CDR3 sequence (DNA): TGTGCCATCAGTCTCCGGGACATTCCGACTGAAGCTTTCTTT. Translating gives CAISLRDIPTEAFF. This chain joins TRBV10-3 and TRBJ1-1; D is possibly TRBD1 (6 bases). This CDR3 is 14 amino acids long. V was clipped by 5 bases and J by 5 bases, with 15 bases between them. Germline values: CDR1 ENHRY, CDR2 SYGVKD.

Turning to this clonotype: A much larger clone lies a single base off, so this may be a read error. In this CDR3 the conserved last residue, phenylalanine or tryptophan, is missing, so a read error is likely. The V call is TRBV6-6, the J call TRBJ1-5; D gene ambiguous. Germline V lookup: CDR1 MNHNY, CDR2 SVGAGI (reference sequence). The CDR3 spans 15 residues. V lost 2 bases and J 4 bases, leaving 12 bases between the germline ends. DNA for the CDR3: TGTGCCAGCAGTTACACTGACCAGGTTAATCAGCCCCAGCATTAT. Translating gives CASSYTDQVNQPQHY.

This chain joins TRBV12-3 or TRBV12-4 and TRBJ2-7; 12 bases are shared with TRBD1. Losses at the gene ends were 2 bases for V and 5 bases for J; bases not matched to a gene: 4. This CDR3 contains 15 residues. In nucleotides, the CDR3 is TGTGCCAGCAGTTTAATGGGGACAGGGGGCGACGAGCAGTACTTC. Its translation is CASSLMGTGGDEQYF.

There are a few counts of this clonotype. The chain joins TRBV20-1 to TRBJ2-5, with D perhaps being TRBD1 or TRBD2 (6 bases each). The CDR3 is made up of 14 amino acids. The V end lost 6 bases, the J end lost 4 bases, and 18 bases lay between the germline ends. Germline V lookup: CDR1 DFQATT, CDR2 SNEGSKA (reference sequence). The CDR3 nucleotides read TGCAGTGCCATTAGCTCAAGGGGGGTAGAGACCCAGTACTTC. As protein: CSAISSRGVETQYF.

This clonotype was counted many times. The chain employs TRBV20-1 and TRBJ2-1, with 8 bases that match TRBD2. The CDR3 covers 17 residues. Losses at the gene ends were 6 bases for V and 4 bases for J; bases not matched to a gene: 17. Germline assignment: CDR1 DFQATT and CDR2 SNEGSKA (reference sequence). This chain's CDR3 is CSAPGLENLYGYNEQFF. For the CDR3, the DNA is TGCAGTGCGCCGGGACTAGAAAATTTATATGGGTACAATGAGCAGTTCTTC.

This clonotype occurred a few times. The chain employs TRBV12-3 or TRBV12-4 and TRBJ1-5; no firm D call. Trimming stripped 3 bases from V and 5 bases from J, with 14 bases between. CDR3 length equals 15 residues. CDR3 amino acids: CASSFNREVDQPQHF. CDR3 in DNA: TGTGCCAGCAGTTTTAACCGGGAAGTTGATCAGCCCCAGCATTTT.

This clonotype has more than one count but fewer than ten. The V call is TRBV5-1, the J call TRBJ1-2; D unclear. CDR3 length: 15 amino acids. The germline CDR1 and CDR2 sequences are SGHRS and YFSETQ. V shed 4 bases and J shed 5 bases, with 18 bases lying between them. Here the CDR3 reads CASSPPDGPLYGYTF. CDR3 nucleotide sequence: TGCGCCAGCAGCCCACCGGACGGCCCCCTTTATGGCTACACCTTC.

This clonotype was counted between two and nine times. V is TRBV19 and J is TRBJ2-1, with D perhaps assigned TRBD1 or TRBD2 (6 bases each). Germline-derived CDR1 and CDR2 are LNHDA and SQIVND (reference sequence). CDR3 length equals 17 residues. V was clipped by 0 bases and J by 3 bases, with 15 bases between them. The CDR3 loop reads CASSIDLARGLYNEQFF. The CDR3 DNA sequence: TGTGCCAGTAGTATAGATCTGGCCAGGGGACTCTACAATGAGCAGTTCTTC.

This clonotype was recorded a few times. The chain couples TRBV12-3 or TRBV12-4 to TRBJ1-1, with a tentative D call TRBD1 (5 bases). The length of the CDR3 is 12 residues. Deletions cut 6 bases from V and 5 bases from J, with 10 bases between. CDR3 amino acids: CASRRGVTEAFF. In nucleotides, the CDR3 is TGTGCCAGCAGGCGGGGGGTTACTGAAGCTTTCTTT.

This clonotype has more than one count but fewer than ten. The rearrangement joins TRBV6-2 or TRBV6-3 to TRBJ1-2; 9 bases fit TRBD1. The CDR3 sequence is 14 residues long. Germline V gene lookup returns CDR1 MNHEY and CDR2 SVGEGT. V was pared by 6 bases and J by 6 bases, with 8 bases of the junction left unmatched. This CDR3 reads CASRYIGTGNGYTF. The CDR3 DNA follows: TGTGCCAGCAGGTACATCGGGACAGGGAATGGCTACACCTTC.

This rearrangement joins TRBV5-5 to TRBJ2-7; D uncertain. V shed 2 bases and J shed 0 bases, with 15 bases lying between them. Germline-derived CDR1 and CDR2 are SGHKS and YYEKEE (reference sequence). The CDR3 is made up of 16 amino acids. CDR3 nucleotide sequence: TGTGCCAGCAGCTTTCGGTCGGCCGTCAGCTCCTACGAGCAGTACTTC. This encodes CASSFRSAVSSYEQYF.

This clonotype showed up many times. V and J are TRBV13 and TRBJ1-1, with D unclear. V was pared by 0 bases and J by 0 bases, with 5 bases between. Looked up from germline, CDR1 is PRHDT and CDR2 is FYEKMQ (reference sequence). The CDR3 is 14 amino acids. CDR3 DNA: TGTGCCAGCAGCTTAGGACAGATGAACACTGAAGCTTTCTTT. This encodes CASSLGQMNTEAFF.

This clonotype was detected ten times or more. The rearrangement uses TRBV7-9 and TRBJ1-6; D gene unclear. This CDR3 spans 13 amino acids. Germline V gene lookup returns CDR1 SEHNR and CDR2 FQNEAQ (reference sequence). Trimming cost V 1 base and J 11 bases, with 9 bases left between them. DNA of the CDR3: TGTGCCAGCAGCTTAGTACCCAGGCCACCCCTCCACTTT. Translated: CASSLVPRPPLHF.